These T cell receptor beta chains were read from a single sample in a study of T cell responses to AZD1222 COVID-19 vaccine. Only in-frame clones appear in the TCRdb table, and some are missing; sequencing was by immunoSEQ multiplex PCR. The sample holds some 120,000 clones, 75% to 90% seen once. The material was peripheral blood, obtained 28 days after the second AZD1222 dose. The receptors were gathered from an adult who received the AZD1222 COVID-19 vaccine. The CDR3 runs from the conserved cysteine through the conserved F or W. Fields, in order: J gene, V gene, D gene, clone size, CDR3 DNA, CDR3 protein. The D gene is left open where the match is weak. The size field is filled for only some rows; it gives once, few, many or a size class.

j_call: TRBJ1-2
v_call: TRBV6-4
d_call: -
clone_size: -
cdr3_nt: TGTGCCAGCAGTGTCGACAGTCGGGGCTATGGCTACACCTTC
cdr3_aa: CASSVDSRGYGYTF

j_call: TRBJ1-2
v_call: TRBV11-2
d_call: -
clone_size: -
cdr3_nt: TGTGCCAGCAGCTTAGCCCAAGGGATAGGGGGCTACACCTTC
cdr3_aa: CASSLAQGIGGYTF

j_call: TRBJ1-2
v_call: TRBV18
d_call: -
clone_size: once
cdr3_nt: TGTGCCAGCTCACACACGACAGAACCGAACTATGGCTACACCTTC
cdr3_aa: CASSHTTEPNYGYTF

j_call: TRBJ1-4
v_call: TRBV2
d_call: TRBD1
clone_size: -
cdr3_nt: TGTGCCGATCAGGGGGATAGGGGAAAACTGTTTTTT
cdr3_aa: CADQGDRGKLFF

j_call: TRBJ2-5
v_call: TRBV5-4
d_call: -
clone_size: -
cdr3_nt: TGTGCCAGCAGCTTGTTGCAAGAGACCCAGTACTTC
cdr3_aa: CASSLLQETQYF

j_call: TRBJ1-1
v_call: TRBV5-4
d_call: -
clone_size: -
cdr3_nt: TGTGCCATCGGACTCAGCGCTGAAGCTTTCTTT
cdr3_aa: CAIGLSAEAFF

j_call: TRBJ1-1
v_call: TRBV27
d_call: -
clone_size: once
cdr3_nt: TGTGCCAGCACCCCTGTGAGGGCAGGCGACACTGAAGCTTTCTTT
cdr3_aa: CASTPVRAGDTEAFF

j_call: TRBJ1-4
v_call: TRBV19
d_call: -
clone_size: -
cdr3_nt: TGTGCCAGTAGGGAGATTAACACTGAAAAACTGTTTTTT
cdr3_aa: CASREINTEKLFF

j_call: TRBJ1-2
v_call: TRBV7-2
d_call: TRBD1
clone_size: -
cdr3_nt: TGTGCCAGCAGTTCTCCTGGACAGGGCCTCTATGGCTACACCTTC
cdr3_aa: CASSSPGQGLYGYTF

j_call: TRBJ1-1
v_call: TRBV18
d_call: TRBD1
clone_size: -
cdr3_nt: TGTGCCGGTCGACAGGGGGCTAAGAACACTGAAGCTTTCTTT
cdr3_aa: CAGRQGAKNTEAFF

j_call: TRBJ1-4
v_call: TRBV5-1
d_call: -
clone_size: -
cdr3_nt: TGCGCCAGCAGCTTGGAGGGCGGGCAGTCTAATGAAAAACTGTTTTTT
cdr3_aa: CASSLEGGQSNEKLFF

j_call: TRBJ2-5
v_call: TRBV12-2
d_call: -
clone_size: -
cdr3_nt: TGTGCAAGTCGCTTAGCCTTTGGACAAGAAGAGACCCAGTACTTC
cdr3_aa: CASRLAFGQEETQYF

j_call: TRBJ2-7
v_call: TRBV23-1
d_call: -
clone_size: once
cdr3_nt: TGCGCCAGCAGTCAATCCCCCCCGCAGGGGAGGATCTACGAGCAGTACTTC
cdr3_aa: CASSQSPPQGRIYEQYF

j_call: TRBJ2-7
v_call: TRBV28
d_call: -
clone_size: -
cdr3_nt: TGTGCCAGCAGTTTATGGTCCCGGGGACGGGACGAGCAGTACTTC
cdr3_aa: CASSLWSRGRDEQYF

j_call: TRBJ1-2
v_call: TRBV7-2
d_call: -
clone_size: once
cdr3_nt: TGTGCCAGCAGCCCGAGGACGCCGGAGTATGGCTACACCTTC
cdr3_aa: CASSPRTPEYGYTF

j_call: TRBJ1-2
v_call: TRBV5-6
d_call: -
clone_size: -
cdr3_nt: TGTGCCAGCAGTAGGCCGGTTGGCGTGGGCTATGGCTACACCTTC
cdr3_aa: CASSRPVGVGYGYTF

j_call: TRBJ2-7
v_call: TRBV5-6
d_call: -
clone_size: -
cdr3_nt: TGTGCCAGCAGCCCCTCCCGGGGGGCGGGGGAGCAGTACTTC
cdr3_aa: CASSPSRGAGEQYF

j_call: TRBJ2-1
v_call: TRBV28
d_call: TRBD1
clone_size: few
cdr3_nt: TGTGCCAGCAGTTTATCAATTCCGGGGGTAGGGACAGGGGTCAATGAGCAGTTCTTC
cdr3_aa: CASSLSIPGVGTGVNEQFF

j_call: TRBJ1-1
v_call: TRBV19
d_call: TRBD1
clone_size: -
cdr3_nt: TGTGCCAGTAGTCCCGCGGACAGGGGGTTTGAAGCTTTCTTT
cdr3_aa: CASSPADRGFEAFF